This entry lists 10 T cell receptor beta chains sequenced from one sample in a study of T cell clonotyping in hematopoietic cell transplantation. Time point denoted: recipient sample about 28 days before transplant, after cytoreduction. Clones were sequenced by immunoSEQ multiplex PCR, and TCRdb holds only the in-frame ones, with some missing. This table holds some 16,000 clones, around 93% found once. The source was peripheral blood mononuclear cells, collected before stem cell transplant. Receptors were obtained from a man younger than 30 with biphenotypic leukemia. Some clones in this sample may be carry-over from other donors' samples.

The chain carries TRBV5-4 and TRBJ2-3, with 8 bases aligning to TRBD2. The germline CDR1 and CDR2 sequences are SGHNT and YYREEE (reference sequence). The CDR3 is 16 residues long. The V and J ends lost 0 bases and 4 bases, in that order; junction bases with no gene match: 7. CDR3 protein: CASSLVGGGIPDTQYF. CDR3 DNA: TGTGCCAGCAGCTTGGTCGGCGGGGGGATCCCAGATACGCAGTATTTT.

This chain links TRBV30 with TRBJ2-7; tentative D call: TRBD1 (6 bases). This CDR3 has 11 residues. CDR1 and CDR2 (germline): GTSNPN, SVGIG (reference sequence). Between the trimmed V and J ends, which lost 4 bases and 11 bases, there was a span of 15 bases. The CDR3 nucleotides read TGTGCCTGGACCTCCGGGACAATAAAGTACTTC. Protein: CAWTSGTIKYF.

The chain recombines TRBV6-5 with TRBJ1-1; D is possibly TRBD1 (6 bases). From germline, CDR1 is MNHEY and CDR2 SVGAGI. The CDR3 has 14 residues. Trimming took 0 bases from V and 6 from J, leaving 11 bases between them. The CDR3 coding sequence is TGTGCCAGCAGTTACTCGACAGGAGGCGCTGAAGCTTTCTTT. Its protein product is CASSYSTGGAEAFF.

The chain is built from TRBV12-5 and TRBJ2-5; no definite D call. V shed 4 bases and J shed 5 bases, with 5 bases lying between them. CDR3 size: 11 residues. Per germline, CDR1 LGHNT and CDR2 FRNRAP. DNA for the CDR3: TGTGCTAGTGGTTCTCGTGAGACCCAGTACTTC. Protein product: CASGSRETQYF.

Here the CDR3 DNA reads TGTGCCAGCAGTGAATATGGTAGCGGGGGGGCCCAAGAGCAGTACTTC. It encodes CASSEYGSGGAQEQYF. This sequence joins TRBV25-1 and TRBJ2-7; 11 nucleotides match TRBD2. Germline lookup yields CDR1 MGHDK and CDR2 SYGVNS. This CDR3 is built from 16 residues. V lost 0 bases to trimming and J lost 7 bases; unmatched junction nucleotides: 8.

This chain connects TRBV7-2 to TRBJ2-1, with D unclear. Looked up from germline, CDR1 is SGHTA and CDR2 is FQGNSA. With 5 bases removed from V and 2 bases from J, the gap between germline ends came to 19 bases. The CDR3 is 17 amino acids. The CDR3 region is CASSKGRRVRAYNEQFF. CDR3 sequence (DNA): TGTGCCAGCAGCAAAGGCCGCCGGGTCCGTGCCTACAATGAGCAGTTCTTC.

This clone was detected a few times. The chain employs TRBV19 and TRBJ1-1, with 7 bases aligning to TRBD1. Germline V gene data show CDR1 as LNHDA and CDR2 as SQIVND (reference sequence). V trimming: 5 bases; J trimming: 4 bases; junction bases outside the gene matches: 7. This CDR3 contains 14 residues. The CDR3 DNA sequence: TGTGCCAGTAGTTATGACAGGGTGGCCACTGAAGCTTTCTTT. Protein sequence: CASSYDRVATEAFF.

This clone was observed a handful of times. J is TRBJ2-5 and V is TRBV7-2; the match to TRBD2 covers 10 bases. This CDR3 is 17 amino acids long. V gave up 0 bases and J gave up 2 bases; unmatched junction bases: 6. The germline gives CDR1 SGHTA, CDR2 FQGNSA. CDR3 DNA sequence: TGTGCCAGCAGCTTAGCGGTAGCGGGGGGCCCTCAAGAGACCCAGTACTTC. Its protein is CASSLAVAGGPQETQYF.

This clone is a singleton in its sample. The J gene is TRBJ1-1, the V gene TRBV6-1, with 7 bases fitting TRBD1. The V segment lost 1 base and the J segment 5 bases; nucleotides outside the gene matches: 4. The CDR3 consists of 14 residues. Looked up from germline, CDR1 is MNHNS and CDR2 is SASEGT. The CDR3 spells CASSEETGRTEAFF. As DNA, the CDR3 is TGTGCCAGCAGTGAAGAGACAGGGAGGACTGAAGCTTTCTTT.

The chain recombines TRBV28 with TRBJ2-2, with D perhaps TRBD2 (5 bases). Germline CDR1 is MDHEN and CDR2 is SYDVKM. The CDR3 loop spans 18 amino acids. V lost 1 base and J 0 bases, leaving 15 bases between the germline ends. CDR3 sequence (DNA): TGTGCCAGCAGTTTATTGGGGAGAGACCCATCGAACACCGGGGAGCTGTTTTTT. Protein: CASSLLGRDPSNTGELFF.